This T cell receptor (beta chain) comes out of a study of cytomegalovirus exposure and HLA in healthy donors. About the study: Later, an analysis reported that the 120 or so validation repertoires had used the same platform as the roughly 700 first-cohort repertoires. Study-level results: High sensitivity and specificity were reportedly achieved when the classifier diagnosed cytomegalovirus status. The study recorded 160 or so TCR beta chains that were cytomegalovirus-associated.

Separation from the roughly 690-subject first cohort characterized the roughly 120-subject validation cohort, to which the donors belonged. Notes on this clone: Its antigen remains unidentified.

Losses at the gene ends were 9 bases for V and 0 bases for J; bases not matched to a gene: 11. The CDR3 runs 16 residues. Germline values: CDR1 SGHTS, CDR2 YDEGEE. Clones were read by immunoSEQ multiplex PCR, and TCRdb kept only the in-frame ones, dropping some. Of more than 90,000 clones detected, more than 85% appear once; the ten largest clones hold around 4.5%. The specimen sequenced was PBMCs. The chain recombines TRBV5-8 with TRBJ2-3; TRBD1 matches at 9 bases. The sequence was obtained from a man aged 18 to 35 in good health and CMV-seropositive. The CDR3 DNA sequence: TGTGCCACCAACCGGGACAGGGTTATGAGCACAGATACGCAGTATTTT. Residues: CATNRDRVMSTDTQYF.